The 19 T cell receptor beta chains given below trace back to one sample, sequenced in a study of untreated major depressive disorder. Study-level findings and limits: CD4+ T cells from depressed patients used TRBV05-01 (Vbeta 5.1) more often than controls.

The data were produced by immunoSEQ multiplex PCR, yet TCRdb's version contains in-frame clones alone and is incomplete. The data contain about 25,000 clones, approximately 90% of them seen just once; the ten biggest clones take up 0.7% to 0.85%. For these TCRs, the target antigens are not known. The sample was CD4+ T cells from PBMCs. The receptors originated from a woman aged 30 to 39 with major depressive disorder.

The chain has TRBV5-6 and TRBJ2-1; TRBD2 agrees at 8 bases. The CDR3 loop spans 11 amino acids. Germline V gene sequence: CDR1 SGHDT, CDR2 YYEEEE. After removal of 2 bases from V and 13 bases from J, the junction contained 2 bases not matched to a gene. The CDR3 bases are TGTGCCAGCAGCTTTAGCGGGGCACAGTTCTTC. This codes for CASSFSGAQFF.

The chain employs TRBV5-6 and TRBJ2-5, with D tentatively TRBD1 or TRBD2 (5 bases each). The germline V gene has CDR1 SGHDT and CDR2 YYEEEE. The CDR3 runs 14 residues. V lost 0 bases and J 2 bases, leaving 8 bases between the germline ends. CDR3 in amino acids: CASSLGWGQETQYF. The CDR3 DNA sequence: TGTGCCAGCAGCTTGGGGTGGGGGCAAGAGACCCAGTACTTC.

The chain has TRBV9 and TRBJ1-5; 9 positions agree with TRBD1. The CDR3 contains 14 residues. J was trimmed by 10 bases and V by 3 bases; bases with no gene match: 8. Germline CDR1 SGDLS, CDR2 YYNGEE. CDR3 protein: CASSARTGDIPQHF. CDR3 DNA sequence: TGTGCCAGCAGCGCACGGACAGGGGACATTCCCCAGCATTTT.

The rearrangement links TRBV18 to TRBJ2-5; unclear D gene. V lost 3 bases to trimming and J lost 9 bases, with 14 bases between them. Germline V gene sequence: CDR1 KGHSH, CDR2 LQKENI. The CDR3 has 13 amino acids. The CDR3 DNA reads as TGTGCCAGCTCACCGACAACCGGTATGTCCCAGTACTTC. This gives the protein CASSPTTGMSQYF.

The chain recombines TRBV27 with TRBJ2-1; 12 nucleotides align to TRBD2. V lost 7 bases and J lost 4; bases outside the gene matches: 20. The germline gives CDR1 MNHEY, CDR2 SMNVEV (reference sequence). This CDR3 is 20 amino acids long. The chain's CDR3 is CASNYPGLAGTRGIYNEQFF. CDR3 bases: TGTGCCAGCAACTACCCTGGACTAGCGGGGACAAGGGGGATATACAATGAGCAGTTCTTC.

The rearrangement uses TRBV29-1 and TRBJ2-7; possibly TRBD2 for D (6 bases). Trimming removed 1 base from V and 6 bases from J, with 13 bases in between. Germline V gene sequence: CDR1 SQVTM, CDR2 ANQGSEA. CDR3 length: 13 amino acids. CDR3 protein: CSVEGSGTREQYF. CDR3 nucleotide sequence: TGCAGCGTTGAAGGATCCGGGACTCGCGAGCAGTACTTC.

This chain joins TRBV5-4 and TRBJ1-2, with 8 nucleotides matching TRBD1. This CDR3 is 16 amino acids long. With 4 bases clipped from V and 0 bases from J, the junction kept 8 bases outside the gene matches. CDR1 is SGHNT and CDR2 is YYREEE in the germline V gene (reference sequence). This CDR3 reads CASSPGQGRTNYGYTF. DNA of the CDR3: TGTGCCAGCAGCCCCGGACAGGGAAGGACTAACTATGGCTACACCTTC. Drawing the rest from reference TRBV5-4 and TRBJ1-2, the complete variable domain is ETGVTQSPTHLIKTRGQQVTLRCSSQSGHNTVSWYQQALGQGPQFIFQYYREEENGRGNFPPRFSGLQFPNYSSELNVNALELDDSALYLCASSPGQGRTNYGYTFGSGTRLTVV.

CDR3 DNA: TGTGCCAGCAGCCAAGATTTTGGGACAGGGGACTATGGCTACACCTTC. This gives the protein CASSQDFGTGDYGYTF. The chain employs TRBV4-2 and TRBJ1-2, with TRBD1 matching over 10 bases. V shed 0 bases, J shed 3 bases, and the junction held 4 bases outside the gene matches. Germline assignment: CDR1 LGHNA and CDR2 YNFKEQ. CDR3 length: 16 amino acids.

The rearrangement uses TRBV6-6 and TRBJ2-7; TRBD2 matches at 8 bases. This CDR3 is 13 amino acids long. Germline-derived CDR1 and CDR2 are MNHNY and SVGAGI (reference sequence). V dropped 10 bases and J dropped 3; count of bases not matched to a gene: 8. The CDR3 nucleotides are TGTGCCACCTCGGGAGGGCCTATCTACGAGCAGTACTTC. It yields the protein CATSGGPIYEQYF.

The chain couples TRBV27 to TRBJ1-5; 9 positions agree with TRBD1. The CDR3 spans 14 residues. V was pared by 6 bases and J by 3 bases, with 3 bases of the junction left unmatched. Germline loops: CDR1 MNHEY, CDR2 SMNVEV (reference sequence). The CDR3 is CASRTGGFNQPQHF. CDR3 DNA: TGTGCCAGCAGGACAGGGGGATTCAATCAGCCCCAGCATTTT.

V is TRBV7-8 and J is TRBJ2-2; D might be TRBD2 (5 bases). From germline, CDR1 is SGHVS and CDR2 FQNEAQ. V was trimmed by 2 bases and J by 1 base, leaving 11 bases between them. The CDR3 runs 16 residues. CDR3 coding DNA: TGTGCCAGCAGCTTAAATCCCCGGGGGAACACCGGGGAGCTGTTTTTT. Translating gives CASSLNPRGNTGELFF.

This chain connects TRBV10-3 to TRBJ2-3; D may match TRBD1 or TRBD2 (6 bases each). Germline V CDR1 and CDR2: ENHRY, SYGVKD. Trimming shortened V by 7 bases and J by 6 bases, and 11 bases separated the two germline ends. The CDR3 has 12 amino acids. Here the CDR3 DNA reads TGTGCCATCAAACAAGGGGGGGATACGCAGTATTTT. Translation gives CAIKQGGDTQYF.

The chain has TRBV2 and TRBJ2-1, with D possibly being TRBD2 (6 bases). The CDR3 sequence is 15 residues long. The V end lost 4 bases, the J end lost 3 bases, and 13 bases lay between the germline ends. Germline assignment: CDR1 SNHLY and CDR2 FYNNEI. The CDR3 is CASSVGLAIYNEQFF. The CDR3 bases are TGTGCCAGCAGTGTGGGGCTAGCGATCTACAATGAGCAGTTCTTC.

The rearrangement links TRBV5-7 to TRBJ2-4; 9 nucleotides agree with TRBD1. TRBV5-7 is placed among ORFs of uncertain function. V lost 4 bases to trimming and J lost 9 bases; unmatched junction nucleotides: 14. This CDR3 has 16 residues. The CDR3 reads CASSPPPGQGFGIQYF. As DNA, the CDR3 is TGTGCCAGCAGCCCACCCCCGGGACAGGGTTTCGGCATTCAGTACTTC.

The count of this clone is one. The V call is TRBV6-1, the J call TRBJ1-6; D is unclear. The V end lost 0 bases, the J end lost 8 bases, and 11 bases lay between the germline ends. Germline V CDR1 and CDR2: MNHNS, SASEGT. The CDR3 extends over 15 amino acids. CDR3 in amino acids: CASSEAPAIYSPLHF. CDR3 DNA: TGTGCCAGCAGTGAAGCGCCCGCCATATATTCACCCCTCCACTTT.

The rearrangement uses TRBV6-1 and TRBJ1-3; D is unresolved. The V end was cut by 10 bases, the J end by 3 bases, with 16 bases between. This CDR3 spans 14 amino acids. Germline CDR1 MNHNS, CDR2 SASEGT. The CDR3 loop is CAISWERVGNTIYF. In DNA, the CDR3 is TGTGCCATTTCCTGGGAGAGGGTTGGAAACACCATATATTTT.

This chain joins TRBV5-6 and TRBJ1-1, with 8 bases that match TRBD1. Germline CDR1 is SGHDT and CDR2 is YYEEEE. V trimming: 4 bases; J trimming: 6 bases; junction bases outside the gene matches: 8. The CDR3 totals 14 residues. This CDR3 is CASSIRDRYAEAFF. The CDR3, as DNA: TGTGCCAGCAGCATCCGGGACAGGTATGCTGAAGCTTTCTTT. Drawing the rest from reference TRBV5-6 and TRBJ1-1, the complete variable domain is DAGVTQSPTHLIKTRGQQVTLRCSPKSGHDTVSWYQQALGQGPQFIFQYYEEEERQRGNFPDRFSGHQFPNYSSELNVNALLLGDSALYLCASSIRDRYAEAFFGQGTRLTVV.

The CDR3 region has the DNA TGTGCCAGCAGTTGGGGCAGGGGGCGAAATGAGCAGTTCTTC. This sequence encodes CASSWGRGRNEQFF. This chain uses TRBV28 with TRBJ2-1; 8 bases match TRBD1. The V and J ends lost 4 bases and 7 bases, in that order; junction bases with no gene match: 6. Germline V gene lookup returns CDR1 MDHEN and CDR2 SYDVKM. The CDR3 runs to 14 residues.

The gene calls are TRBV11-3 and TRBJ2-5; D remains ambiguous. From germline, CDR1 is SGHNT and CDR2 YENEEA. The CDR3 extends over 14 amino acids. The V end lost 0 bases, the J end lost 2 bases, and 7 bases lay between the germline ends. CDR3 region: CASSLDHKQETQYF. CDR3 coding DNA: TGTGCCAGCAGCTTAGATCACAAACAAGAGACCCAGTACTTC.